The table lists the clone carrying this T cell receptor (beta chain) with a few counts. Its target is unknown. It was with 60 Vbeta and 13 Jbeta primers that the PCR ran. The repertoire was sequenced with immunoSEQ multiplex PCR; TCRdb's copy has only in-frame clones and lacks some. The data contain some 150,000 clones, over 8% of them singletons. This entry is derived from a study of cytomegalovirus exposure and HLA in healthy donors. Study in general: Among the 398 genotyped donors, approximately 82% were placed in the Caucasian-associated ancestry cluster. Study-wide points: It was reported that the classifier diagnosed cytomegalovirus status with high specificity and sensitivity in both the original and validation cohorts. A later analysis appeared to link common viral pathogens to several of the most significant clusters.

The clonotype was recovered from a male donor in good health and CMV-seronegative. The sequencing sample was made of PBMCs.

The CDR3 coding sequence is TGTGCCAGCAACCCGACAGGGGCTGTGAAGACCCAGTACTTC. As protein: CASNPTGAVKTQYF. The chain is built from TRBV28 and TRBJ2-5; 8 nucleotides align to TRBD1. Germline V gives CDR1 MDHEN, CDR2 SYDVKM. CDR3 size: 14 residues. V lost 7 bases and J lost 6; bases outside the gene matches: 10. The full variable domain, its missing parts supplied by reference TRBV28 and TRBJ2-5, is DVKVTQSSRYLVKRTGEKVFLECVQDMDHENMFWYRQDPGLGLRLIYFSYDVKMKEKGDIPEGYSVSREKKERFSLILESASTNQTSMYLCASNPTGAVKTQYFGPGTRLLVL.